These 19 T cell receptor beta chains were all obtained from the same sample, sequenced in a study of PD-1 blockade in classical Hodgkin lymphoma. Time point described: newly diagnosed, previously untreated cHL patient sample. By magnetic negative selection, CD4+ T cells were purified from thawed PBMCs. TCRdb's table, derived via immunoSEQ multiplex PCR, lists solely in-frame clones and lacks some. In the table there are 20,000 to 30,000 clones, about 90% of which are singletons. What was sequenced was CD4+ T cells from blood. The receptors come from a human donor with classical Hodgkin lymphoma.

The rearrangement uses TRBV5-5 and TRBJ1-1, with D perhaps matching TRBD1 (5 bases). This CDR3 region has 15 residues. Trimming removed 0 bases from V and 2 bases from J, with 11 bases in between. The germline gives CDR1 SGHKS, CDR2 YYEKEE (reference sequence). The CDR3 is CASSLAVGVNTEAFF. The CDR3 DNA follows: TGTGCCAGCAGCTTGGCCGTAGGGGTTAACACTGAAGCTTTCTTT.

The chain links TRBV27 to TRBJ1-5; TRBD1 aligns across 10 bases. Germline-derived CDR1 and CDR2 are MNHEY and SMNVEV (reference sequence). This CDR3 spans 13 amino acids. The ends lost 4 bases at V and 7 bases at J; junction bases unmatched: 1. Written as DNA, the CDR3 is TGTGCCAGCAGTTGGGACAGGGGACAGCCCCAGCATTTT. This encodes CASSWDRGQPQHF.

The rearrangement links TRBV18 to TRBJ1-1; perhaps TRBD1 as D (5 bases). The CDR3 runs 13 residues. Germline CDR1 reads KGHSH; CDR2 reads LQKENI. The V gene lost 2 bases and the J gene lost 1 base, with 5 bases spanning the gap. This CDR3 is CASSPRGNTEAFF. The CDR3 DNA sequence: TGTGCCAGCTCACCAAGGGGGAACACTGAAGCTTTCTTT.

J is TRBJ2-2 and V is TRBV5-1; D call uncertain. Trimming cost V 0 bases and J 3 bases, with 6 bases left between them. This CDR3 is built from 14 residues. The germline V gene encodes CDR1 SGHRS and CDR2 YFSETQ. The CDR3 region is CASSLVVDTGELFF. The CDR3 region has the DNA TGCGCCAGCAGCTTGGTAGTGGACACCGGGGAGCTGTTTTTT.

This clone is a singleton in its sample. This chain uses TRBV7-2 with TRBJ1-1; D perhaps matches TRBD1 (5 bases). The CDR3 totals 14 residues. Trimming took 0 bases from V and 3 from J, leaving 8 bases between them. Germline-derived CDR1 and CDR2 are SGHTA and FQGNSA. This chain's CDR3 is CASSLATGYTEAFF. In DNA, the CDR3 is TGTGCCAGCAGCTTAGCTACAGGATACACTGAAGCTTTCTTT.

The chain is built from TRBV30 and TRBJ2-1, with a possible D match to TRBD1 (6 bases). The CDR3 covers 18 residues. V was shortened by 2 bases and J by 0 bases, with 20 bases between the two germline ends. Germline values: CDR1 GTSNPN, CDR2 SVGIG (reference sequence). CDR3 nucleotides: TGTGCCTGGAGTCGCGTTCACAGGGCTTTTAGCTCCTACAATGAGCAGTTCTTC. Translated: CAWSRVHRAFSSYNEQFF.

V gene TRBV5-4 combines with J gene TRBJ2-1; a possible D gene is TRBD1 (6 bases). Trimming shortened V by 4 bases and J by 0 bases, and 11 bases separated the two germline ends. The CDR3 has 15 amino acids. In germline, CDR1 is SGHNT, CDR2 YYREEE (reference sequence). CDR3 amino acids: CASSPDRSSYNEQFF. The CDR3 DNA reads TGTGCCAGCAGCCCGGACAGAAGCTCCTACAATGAGCAGTTCTTC.

CDR3 DNA: TGTGCCAGCAGCTCAGAAAGGACAGGGCGCCGGCCTGGACAAGAGCAGTTCTTC. It is translated as CASSSERTGRRPGQEQFF. The V and J genes are TRBV7-8 and TRBJ2-1; TRBD1 aligns across 8 bases. Germline-derived CDR1 and CDR2 are SGHVS and FQNEAQ. This CDR3 comprises 18 residues. Trimming at V came to 4 bases and at J to 10 bases, leaving 21 bases not matched to a gene.

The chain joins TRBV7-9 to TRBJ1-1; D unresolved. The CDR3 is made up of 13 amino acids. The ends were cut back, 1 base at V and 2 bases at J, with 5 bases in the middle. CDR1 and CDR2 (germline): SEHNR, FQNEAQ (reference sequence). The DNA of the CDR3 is TGTGCCAGCAGCTTAGAGCAAAACACTGAAGCTTTCTTT. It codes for CASSLEQNTEAFF.

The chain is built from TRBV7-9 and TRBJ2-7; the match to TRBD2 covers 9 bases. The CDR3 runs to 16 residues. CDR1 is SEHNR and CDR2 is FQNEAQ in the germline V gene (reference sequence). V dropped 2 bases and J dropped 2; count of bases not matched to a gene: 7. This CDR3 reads CASSLYASSGAYEQYF. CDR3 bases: TGTGCCAGCAGCTTATACGCGTCTAGCGGGGCCTACGAGCAGTACTTC.

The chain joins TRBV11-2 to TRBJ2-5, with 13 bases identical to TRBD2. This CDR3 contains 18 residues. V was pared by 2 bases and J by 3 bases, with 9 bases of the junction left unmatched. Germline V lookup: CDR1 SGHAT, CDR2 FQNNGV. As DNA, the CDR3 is TGTGCCAGCAGCTTACACCCACCGGGACTAGCGGGGAAAGAGACCCAGTACTTC. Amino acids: CASSLHPPGLAGKETQYF.

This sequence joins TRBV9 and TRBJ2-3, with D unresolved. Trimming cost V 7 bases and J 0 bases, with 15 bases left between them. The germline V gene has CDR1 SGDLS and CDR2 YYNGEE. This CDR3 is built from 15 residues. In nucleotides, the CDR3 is TGTGCCAGCGGGTCGGTCTCTTCTAGCACAGATACGCAGTATTTT. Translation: CASGSVSSSTDTQYF. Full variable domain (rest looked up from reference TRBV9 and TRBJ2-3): DSGVTQTPKHLITATGQRVTLRCSPRSGDLSVYWYQQSLDQGLQFLIQYYNGEERAKGNILERFSAQQFPDLHSELNLSSLELGDSALYFCASGSVSSSTDTQYFGPGTRLTVL.

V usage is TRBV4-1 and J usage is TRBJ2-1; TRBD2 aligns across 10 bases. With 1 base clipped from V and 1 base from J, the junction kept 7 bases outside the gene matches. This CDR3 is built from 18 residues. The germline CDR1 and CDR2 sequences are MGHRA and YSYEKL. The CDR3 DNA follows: TGCGCCAGCAGCCAAGTGGAGCGGGGGGGCAGGTCCTACAATGAGCAGTTCTTC. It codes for CASSQVERGGRSYNEQFF.

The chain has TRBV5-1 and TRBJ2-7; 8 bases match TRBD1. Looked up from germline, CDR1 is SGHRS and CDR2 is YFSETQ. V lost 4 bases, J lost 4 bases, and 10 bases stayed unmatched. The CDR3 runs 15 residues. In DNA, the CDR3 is TGCGCCAGCAGCCTAAATGGACAGGGTCTGTACGAGCAGTACTTC. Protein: CASSLNGQGLYEQYF.

The CDR3 here is CASSQLAGANRDTQYF. The CDR3 DNA reads TGCGCCAGCAGCCAACTAGCGGGGGCCAACCGGGATACGCAGTATTTT. V usage is TRBV4-3 and J usage is TRBJ2-3; 10 bases line up with TRBD2. Germline V gene lookup returns CDR1 LGHNA and CDR2 YSLEER. V was pared by 2 bases and J by 6 bases, with 8 bases of the junction left unmatched. The CDR3 runs to 16 residues.

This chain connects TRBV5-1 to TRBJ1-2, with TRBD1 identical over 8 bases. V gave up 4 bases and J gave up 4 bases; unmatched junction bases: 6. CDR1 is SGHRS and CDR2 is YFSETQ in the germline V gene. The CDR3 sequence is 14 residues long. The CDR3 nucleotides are TGCGCCAGCAGCGTTGAACAGGGGGTCTATGGCTACACCTTC. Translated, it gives CASSVEQGVYGYTF.

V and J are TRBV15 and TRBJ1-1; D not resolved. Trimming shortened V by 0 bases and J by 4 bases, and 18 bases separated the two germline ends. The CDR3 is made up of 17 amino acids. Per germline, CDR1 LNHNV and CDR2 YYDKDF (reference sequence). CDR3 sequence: CATSRDRPGFSGTEAFF. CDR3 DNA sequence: TGTGCCACCAGCAGAGATCGCCCCGGTTTCTCCGGCACTGAAGCTTTCTTT.

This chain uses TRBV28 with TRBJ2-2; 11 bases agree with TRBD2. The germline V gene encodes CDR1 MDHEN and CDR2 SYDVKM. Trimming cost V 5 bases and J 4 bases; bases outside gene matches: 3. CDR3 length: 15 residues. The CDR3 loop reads CASSILAGGTGELFF. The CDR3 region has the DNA TGTGCCAGCAGTATCCTAGCGGGGGGCACCGGGGAGCTGTTTTTT.

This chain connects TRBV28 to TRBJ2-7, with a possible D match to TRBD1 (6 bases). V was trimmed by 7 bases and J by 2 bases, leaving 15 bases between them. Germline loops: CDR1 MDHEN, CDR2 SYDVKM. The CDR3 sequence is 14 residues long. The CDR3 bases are TGTGCCAGCACCCTACCAGGGGAGACCTACGAGCAGTACTTC. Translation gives CASTLPGETYEQYF.